The 32 T cell receptor beta chains below all came from one sample that was sequenced in a study of OX40 agonist ivuxolimab in advanced cancers. Using immunoSEQ multiplex PCR, the repertoire was profiled, and TCRdb retains in-frame clones only, with some absent. The sample includes about 77,000 clones, around 80% of them seen just once. The specimen was CD4+ or CD8+ T cells sorted from blood, collected in a trial of the OX40 agonist ivuxolimab. Receptor source: an adult with an advanced solid tumor such as melanoma, head and neck, liver or kidney cancer.

The chain recombines TRBV19 with TRBJ2-3; D might be TRBD1 (6 bases). This CDR3 is 14 amino acids long. Between the trimmed V and J ends, which lost 9 bases and 2 bases, there was a span of 15 bases. Germline values: CDR1 LNHDA, CDR2 SQIVND (reference sequence). The CDR3 nucleotides are TGTGCCAGCGGATCTCCAGGGGCCACAGATACGCAGTATTTT. Its protein is CASGSPGATDTQYF.

The V call is TRBV5-5, the J call TRBJ2-5; D not certain. The germline V gene encodes CDR1 SGHKS and CDR2 YYEKEE (reference sequence). The CDR3 is 14 residues long. V was shortened by 0 bases and J by 4 bases, with 10 bases between the two germline ends. In nucleotides, the CDR3 is TGTGCCAGCAGCTTGGAGGTGCGGCCAGAGACCCAGTACTTC. Its translation is CASSLEVRPETQYF. The full variable domain, completed using reference TRBV5-5 and TRBJ2-5, is DAGVTQSPTHLIKTRGQQVTLRCSPISGHKSVSWYQQVLGQGPQFIFQYYEKEERGRGNFPDRFSARQFPNYSSELNVNALLLGDSALYLCASSLEVRPETQYFGPGTRLLVL.

V is TRBV27 and J is TRBJ1-4; a weak D match, TRBD1 (6 bases). From germline, CDR1 is MNHEY and CDR2 SMNVEV (reference sequence). V was cut by 2 bases and J by 0 bases, with 7 bases left in between. CDR3 length: 15 residues. The CDR3 reads CASSLKGATNEKLFF. CDR3 DNA sequence: TGTGCCAGCAGTTTAAAGGGGGCAACTAATGAAAAACTGTTTTTT.

The V gene is TRBV19, the J gene TRBJ1-2, with D possibly TRBD1 on 5 matching bases. The CDR3 has 12 residues. The germline gives CDR1 LNHDA, CDR2 SQIVND (reference sequence). The V gene lost 10 bases and the J gene lost 4 bases, with 13 bases spanning the gap. CDR3 sequence: CATPQEPYGYTF. DNA for the CDR3: TGTGCCACTCCACAGGAACCCTATGGCTACACCTTC.

The chain joins TRBV18 to TRBJ1-1; TRBD1 might be the D (6 bases). The V end was cut by 3 bases, the J end by 11 bases, with 13 bases between. The CDR3 length is 12 residues. Germline V gene data show CDR1 as KGHSH and CDR2 as LQKENI. In DNA, the CDR3 is TGTGCCAGCTCACCGGCCGACAGGTTGGCTTTCTTT. Amino acids: CASSPADRLAFF.

This clone was detected once. The rearrangement uses TRBV5-1 and TRBJ2-1, with TRBD2 matching 7 bases. V shed 4 bases, J shed 2 bases, and the junction held 9 bases outside the gene matches. Germline V gene data show CDR1 as SGHRS and CDR2 as YFSETQ. The CDR3 contains 16 residues. CDR3 amino acids: CASSGPWSGTYNEQFF. DNA of the CDR3: TGCGCCAGCAGCGGCCCCTGGAGCGGGACCTACAATGAGCAGTTCTTC.

The chain employs TRBV7-2 and TRBJ1-5, with 9 bases aligning to TRBD1. V lost 4 bases to trimming and J lost 7 bases; unmatched junction nucleotides: 5. Germline V gives CDR1 SGHTA, CDR2 FQGNSA. The CDR3 runs to 14 residues. The CDR3 spells CASSYTGGGQPQHF. The CDR3 nucleotides are TGTGCCAGCAGCTATACAGGGGGCGGGCAGCCCCAGCATTTT.

Here the CDR3 DNA reads TGTGCCAGCAGCTCGGACAGAAACTCCTACGAGCAGTACTTC. This sequence encodes CASSSDRNSYEQYF. This chain joins TRBV7-2 and TRBJ2-7; possibly TRBD1 for D (6 bases). The CDR3 covers 14 residues. Trimming removed 4 bases at V and 0 bases at J, with 10 bases between. Germline CDR1 SGHTA, CDR2 FQGNSA.

J is TRBJ2-5 and V is TRBV9; possibly TRBD1 for D (6 bases). Germline values: CDR1 SGDLS, CDR2 YYNGEE. V dropped 3 bases and J dropped 4 bases, with 16 bases sitting between them. This CDR3 is built from 15 residues. The CDR3 DNA sequence: TGTGCCAGCAGCGAGGGGGTCCCGTGGGGAGAGACCCAGTACTTC. Protein product: CASSEGVPWGETQYF.

The rearrangement uses TRBV5-1 and TRBJ2-1; 13 bases are shared with TRBD2. Trimming cost V 6 bases and J 8 bases; bases outside gene matches: 14. CDR3 length: 17 residues. Germline V gives CDR1 SGHRS, CDR2 YFSETQ. The DNA of the CDR3 is TGCGCCAGCACCAGGGGAGGACTAGCGGGAGAAGTAGATGAGCAGTTCTTC. Translating it yields CASTRGGLAGEVDEQFF.

This clone occurred a few times. This specimen includes other DNA sequences encoding the same CDR3. The chain links TRBV7-2 to TRBJ1-2, with D uncertain. CDR1 is SGHTA and CDR2 is FQGNSA in the germline V gene. The CDR3 spans 12 residues. Trimming removed 3 bases at V and 2 bases at J, with 4 bases between. CDR3: CASSFPNYGYTF. CDR3 sequence (DNA): TGTGCCAGCAGCTTTCCCAACTATGGCTACACCTTC.

The chain joins TRBV27 to TRBJ1-3; D unclear. Per germline, CDR1 MNHEY and CDR2 SMNVEV (reference sequence). V gave up 8 bases and J gave up 0 bases, with 14 bases separating them. The CDR3 consists of 15 residues. DNA of the CDR3: TGTGCCAGCGGTAAACTCACGGACTCTGGAAACACCATATATTTT. The encoded protein is CASGKLTDSGNTIYF.

DNA of the CDR3: TGTGCCAGCAGCTTGGGGGCTAGCGGAAACTACAATGAGCAGTTCTTC. Its translation is CASSLGASGNYNEQFF. The chain uses TRBV11-3 and TRBJ2-1, with D maybe TRBD2 (7 bases). Germline V lookup: CDR1 SGHNT, CDR2 YENEEA. The CDR3 totals 16 residues. V lost 3 bases, J lost 3 bases, and 15 bases lay in between. The full variable domain, its missing parts supplied by reference TRBV11-3 and TRBJ2-1, is EAGVVQSPRYKIIEKKQPVAFWCNPISGHNTLYWYLQNLGQGPELLIRYENEEAVDDSQLPKDRFSAERLKGVDSTLKIQPAELGDSAVYLCASSLGASGNYNEQFFGPGTRLTVL.

The rearrangement joins TRBV18 to TRBJ2-6, with 8 bases fitting TRBD1. The germline gives CDR1 KGHSH, CDR2 LQKENI. Unmatched junction bases numbered 7, after V lost 3 bases and J lost 0 bases. This CDR3 has 18 residues. The CDR3 nucleotides read TGTGCCAGCTCACCGCTGACAGGGGCAGACTCTGGGGCCAACGTCCTGACTTTC. Translating gives CASSPLTGADSGANVLTF. The full variable domain, completed using reference TRBV18 and TRBJ2-6, is NAGVMQNPRHLVRRRGQEARLRCSPMKGHSHVYWYRQLPEEGLKFMVYLQKENIIDESGMPKERFSAEFPKEGPSILRIQQVVRGDSAAYFCASSPLTGADSGANVLTFGAGSRLTVL.

The V call is TRBV5-4, the J call TRBJ1-1; 9 bases line up with TRBD1. The germline V gene encodes CDR1 SGHNT and CDR2 YYREEE (reference sequence). The CDR3 runs 14 residues. Trimming took 3 bases from V and 6 from J; bases not matched to a gene: 6. This chain's CDR3 is CASSSGQGYSEAFF. The DNA of the CDR3 is TGTGCCAGCAGCTCCGGACAGGGGTATTCTGAAGCTTTCTTT.

The chain couples TRBV28 to TRBJ1-1; weak D call: TRBD1 (5 bases). This CDR3 contains 14 residues. CDR1 and CDR2 (germline): MDHEN, SYDVKM. The V and J ends lost 7 bases and 1 base respectively, with 13 bases between them. CDR3 sequence: CASTGTGPNTEAFF. As DNA, the CDR3 is TGTGCCAGCACCGGAACGGGACCGAACACTGAAGCTTTCTTT.

This chain connects TRBV6-4 to TRBJ1-1, with D perhaps TRBD1 (5 bases). CDR1 is MRHNA and CDR2 is SNTAGT in the germline V gene. The CDR3 sequence is 13 residues long. Trimming took 3 bases from V and 5 from J, leaving 10 bases between them. In DNA, the CDR3 is TGTGCCAGCAGTGAAGGGAGGGGAACTGAAGCTTTCTTT. Its translation is CASSEGRGTEAFF.

The chain employs TRBV4-1 and TRBJ1-1; possibly TRBD1 for D (5 bases). In germline, CDR1 is MGHRA, CDR2 YSYEKL. V dropped 4 bases and J dropped 1 base, with 19 bases sitting between them. The CDR3 is 17 residues long. Here the CDR3 reads CASSPPRVGQGNTEAFF. CDR3 DNA: TGCGCCAGCAGCCCCCCCCGAGTCGGGCAGGGGAACACTGAAGCTTTCTTT.

This chain uses TRBV11-2 with TRBJ1-2, with TRBD1 matching 8 bases. In germline, CDR1 is SGHAT, CDR2 FQNNGV. The CDR3 is 14 residues long. The ends lost 5 bases at V and 4 bases at J; junction bases unmatched: 6. The CDR3 here is CASSSRQGSYGYTF. CDR3 coding DNA: TGTGCCAGCAGCAGCCGACAGGGGAGCTATGGCTACACCTTC.

This chain links TRBV7-2 with TRBJ1-3, with D tentatively TRBD1 (5 bases). Germline CDR1 reads SGHTA; CDR2 reads FQGNSA. V lost 5 bases and J lost 0, with 14 bases in between. This CDR3 comprises 16 residues. CDR3 sequence (DNA): TGTGCCAGCAGCCCCTGGGGCGGGGGCTCTGGAAACACCATATATTTT. Encoded protein: CASSPWGGGSGNTIYF.

The chain uses TRBV5-4 and TRBJ2-2; 10 nucleotides line up with TRBD2. V gave up 3 bases and J gave up 8 bases; unmatched junction bases: 7. This CDR3 is built from 15 residues. The germline V gene encodes CDR1 SGHNT and CDR2 YYREEE (reference sequence). The DNA of the CDR3 is TGTGCCAGCAGCTGGAGCGGGGGGGCAACTGGGGAGCTGTTTTTT. Translating it yields CASSWSGGATGELFF.

V and J are TRBV10-3 and TRBJ1-1; no clear D gene. CDR1 is ENHRY, CDR2 SYGVKD, per germline. This CDR3 spans 12 amino acids. The ends were cut back, 2 bases at V and 1 base at J, with 2 bases in the middle. The CDR3 DNA reads TGTGCCATCAGTGAGAGGAACACTGAAGCTTTCTTT. Translating it yields CAISERNTEAFF.

This clone was counted between two and nine times. V is TRBV28 and J is TRBJ1-1; D remains unclear. The CDR3 sequence is 11 residues long. Per the germline V gene, CDR1 is MDHEN and CDR2 is SYDVKM. Trimming left V 2 bases short and J 6 bases short, with 4 bases between. The CDR3 sequence is CASSLRSEAFF. As DNA, the CDR3 is TGTGCCAGCAGTTTAAGATCTGAAGCTTTCTTT.

CDR3 loop: CASSLVLAGPTDTQYF. The CDR3 DNA is TGCGCCAGCAGCTTGGTCCTAGCGGGGCCCACAGATACGCAGTATTTT. The chain has TRBV5-1 and TRBJ2-3; 9 bases line up with TRBD2. This CDR3 comprises 16 residues. J was trimmed by 2 bases and V by 0 bases; bases with no gene match: 4. The germline CDR1 and CDR2 sequences are SGHRS and YFSETQ. The entire variable domain, with the rest obtained from reference TRBV5-1 and TRBJ2-3, is as follows: KAGVTQTPRYLIKTRGQQVTLSCSPISGHRSVSWYQQTPGQGLQFLFEYFSETQRNKGNFPGRFSGRQFSNSRSEMNVSTLELGDSALYLCASSLVLAGPTDTQYFGPGTRLTVL.

V usage is TRBV11-3 and J usage is TRBJ2-7, with 7 bases matching TRBD2. The length of the CDR3 is 18 residues. Germline-derived CDR1 and CDR2 are SGHNT and YENEEA. The trim removed 0 bases at V and 2 bases at J, leaving 13 bases unmatched. In DNA form, the CDR3 reads TGTGCCAGCAGCTTAGATCGCCGAGGAGGGAGGGGCACCTACGAGCAGTACTTC. It translates to CASSLDRRGGRGTYEQYF.

The chain uses TRBV6-5 and TRBJ2-7; D uncertain. The CDR3 runs to 13 residues. The germline V gene encodes CDR1 MNHEY and CDR2 SVGAGI. The V end was cut by 10 bases, the J end by 6 bases, with 19 bases between. The CDR3 DNA follows: TGTGCCACCTCCCCAACGCAGGCTACCGAGCAGTACTTC. Translating gives CATSPTQATEQYF.

This clone is labeled medium-sized (0.01 to 0.1%). The chain employs TRBV30 and TRBJ1-3; unclear D gene. V was clipped by 4 bases and J by 2 bases, with 9 bases between them. This CDR3 has 13 amino acids. Germline V gives CDR1 GTSNPN, CDR2 SVGIG (reference sequence). CDR3 region: CAWNGRAGNTIYF. CDR3 nucleotides: TGTGCCTGGAATGGTAGGGCTGGAAACACCATATATTTT.

The rearrangement links TRBV5-5 to TRBJ1-3; D gene uncertain. Germline V gene sequence: CDR1 SGHKS, CDR2 YYEKEE (reference sequence). The CDR3 is 16 residues long. Trimming shortened V by 2 bases and J by 2 bases, and 14 bases separated the two germline ends. CDR3 protein: CASSLRIGSTGNTIYF. The CDR3 coding sequence is TGTGCCAGCAGCTTAAGGATAGGGTCCACTGGAAACACCATATATTTT.

The chain has TRBV5-4 and TRBJ1-6; D unclear. CDR3 size: 14 residues. Per germline, CDR1 SGHNT and CDR2 YYREEE (reference sequence). Trimming took 3 bases from V and 5 from J, leaving 9 bases between them. CDR3 bases: TGTGCCAGCAGCTCCCCAAGGGATAATTCACCCCTCCACTTT. Translated, it gives CASSSPRDNSPLHF. Full variable domain (outside the CDR3, taken from reference TRBV5-4 and TRBJ1-6): ETGVTQSPTHLIKTRGQQVTLRCSSQSGHNTVSWYQQALGQGPQFIFQYYREEENGRGNFPPRFSGLQFPNYSSELNVNALELDDSALYLCASSSPRDNSPLHFGNGTRLTVT.

The chain uses TRBV5-4 and TRBJ2-5; no firm D call. Germline V gene data show CDR1 as SGHNT and CDR2 as YYREEE (reference sequence). Trimming took 4 bases from V and 1 from J, leaving 14 bases between them. The CDR3 loop spans 15 amino acids. The CDR3 bases are TGTGCCAGCAGCCTCCCCATGGACGGCCAAGAGACCCAGTACTTC. This sequence encodes CASSLPMDGQETQYF.

The chain links TRBV28 to TRBJ2-7; possible D gene TRBD1, 6 bases. The CDR3 totals 16 residues. V was trimmed by 2 bases and J by 0 bases, leaving 14 bases between them. CDR1 and CDR2 from the germline V gene are MDHEN and SYDVKM. For the CDR3, the DNA is TGTGCCAGCAGTTTACGGTGGCAGGGGATCTCCTACGAGCAGTACTTC. Translation gives CASSLRWQGISYEQYF.

V is TRBV25-1 and J is TRBJ1-2; D unresolved. Germline lookup yields CDR1 MGHDK and CDR2 SYGVNS. V dropped 3 bases and J dropped 4 bases, with 15 bases sitting between them. This CDR3 is built from 15 residues. CDR3 in amino acids: CASSDPKTDVYGYTF. DNA for the CDR3: TGTGCCAGCAGTGACCCAAAGACGGACGTCTATGGCTACACCTTC.